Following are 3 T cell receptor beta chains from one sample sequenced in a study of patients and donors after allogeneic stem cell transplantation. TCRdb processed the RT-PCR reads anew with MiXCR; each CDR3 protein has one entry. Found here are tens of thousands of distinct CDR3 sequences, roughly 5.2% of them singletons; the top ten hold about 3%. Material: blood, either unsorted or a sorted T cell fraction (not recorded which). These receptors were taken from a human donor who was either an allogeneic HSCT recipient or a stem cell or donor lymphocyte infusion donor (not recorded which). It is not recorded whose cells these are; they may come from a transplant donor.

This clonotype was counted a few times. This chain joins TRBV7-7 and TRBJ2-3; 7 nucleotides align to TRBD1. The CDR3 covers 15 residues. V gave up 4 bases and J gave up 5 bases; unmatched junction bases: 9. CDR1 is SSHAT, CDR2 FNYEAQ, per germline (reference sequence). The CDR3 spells CASSSSRDSGDTQYF. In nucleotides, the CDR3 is TGTGCCAGCAGCTCAAGCCGGGACAGTGGAGATACGCAGTATTTT.

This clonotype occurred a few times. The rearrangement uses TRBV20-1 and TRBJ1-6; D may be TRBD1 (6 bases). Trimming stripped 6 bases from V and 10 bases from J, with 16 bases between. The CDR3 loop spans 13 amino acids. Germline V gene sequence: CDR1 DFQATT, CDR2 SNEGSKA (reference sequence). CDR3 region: CSAVTGAASPLHF. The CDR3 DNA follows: TGCAGTGCAGTGACAGGTGCTGCCTCACCCCTCCACTTT.

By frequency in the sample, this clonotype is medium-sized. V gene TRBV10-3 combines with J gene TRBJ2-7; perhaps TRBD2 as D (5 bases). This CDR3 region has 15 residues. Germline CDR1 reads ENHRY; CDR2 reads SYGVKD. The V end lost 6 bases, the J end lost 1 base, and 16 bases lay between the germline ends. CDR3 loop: CAISEAGVVSYEQYF. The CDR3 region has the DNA TGTGCCATCAGCGAGGCGGGCGTAGTATCCTACGAGCAGTACTTC.